The next 27 T cell receptor beta chains were all read from a single sample in a study of T cell clones after liver transplantation. Sequencing used immunoSEQ multiplex PCR; TCRdb keeps in-frame clones, though not all of them. The sample consists of 95,000 to 110,000 clones, around 80% of them appearing once. Material: CD4+ T cells from blood, obtained approximately 50 months after liver transplant. Receptors were obtained from a human patient who received a liver transplant. Some T cells may have originated in the graft donor.

V is TRBV5-6 and J is TRBJ2-2; D unclear. The CDR3 length is 14 residues. Trimming removed 0 bases at V and 3 bases at J, with 6 bases between. From germline, CDR1 is SGHDT and CDR2 YYEEEE. The CDR3 spells CASSLGLDTGELFF. For the CDR3, the DNA is TGTGCCAGCAGCTTGGGGCTAGACACCGGGGAGCTGTTTTTT.

J is TRBJ1-1 and V is TRBV7-8; weak D call: TRBD1 (5 bases). Germline CDR1 and CDR2: SGHVS and FQNEAQ. The CDR3 contains 13 residues. With 5 bases removed from V and 6 bases from J, the gap between germline ends came to 13 bases. The CDR3 protein is CASSRRGGAEAFF. CDR3 coding DNA: TGTGCCAGCAGCCGCCGGGGGGGTGCTGAAGCTTTCTTT.

The V and J genes are TRBV15 and TRBJ1-1; tentative D call: TRBD1 (6 bases). The ends were cut back, 5 bases at V and 3 bases at J, with 13 bases in the middle. Germline V lookup: CDR1 LNHNV, CDR2 YYDKDF (reference sequence). The CDR3 runs to 14 residues. The CDR3 reads CATSVNRADTEAFF. The CDR3 DNA is TGTGCCACCAGCGTGAACAGGGCGGACACTGAAGCTTTCTTT. Complete variable domain (other parts from reference TRBV15 and TRBJ1-1): DAMVIQNPRYQVTQFGKPVTLSCSQTLNHNVMYWYQQKSSQAPKLLFHYYDKDFNNEADTPDNFQSRRPNTSFCFLDIRSPGLGDTAMYLCATSVNRADTEAFFGQGTRLTVV.

The chain uses TRBV7-6 and TRBJ2-5; D possibly corresponds to TRBD2 (6 bases). The germline V gene encodes CDR1 SGHVS and CDR2 FNYEAQ. The CDR3 consists of 13 residues. V was clipped by 7 bases and J by 4 bases, with 13 bases between them. The CDR3 loop is CASTQVGGETQYF. In nucleotides, the CDR3 is TGTGCCAGCACTCAGGTCGGGGGAGAGACCCAGTACTTC.

The V call is TRBV2, the J call TRBJ1-2; 8 bases map to TRBD1. Trimming at V came to 4 bases and at J to 7 bases, leaving 2 bases not matched to a gene. The CDR3 extends over 12 amino acids. The germline gives CDR1 SNHLY, CDR2 FYNNEI. This chain's CDR3 is CASSGTGTGYTF. As DNA, the CDR3 is TGTGCCAGCAGTGGGACAGGGACTGGCTACACCTTC.

Only one count was recorded for this clone. V is TRBV2 and J is TRBJ1-3; 7 bases are a match to TRBD1. In germline, CDR1 is SNHLY, CDR2 FYNNEI. Germline trimming cut 9 bases from V and 5 bases from J; bases unmatched to any gene: 10. This CDR3 region has 14 residues. The CDR3 DNA is TGTGCCAGTCTACCTCAGGGGGAACGAAACACCATATATTTT. This encodes CASLPQGERNTIYF.

The chain links TRBV30 to TRBJ2-2; D is unresolved. This CDR3 is 12 amino acids long. In germline, CDR1 is GTSNPN, CDR2 SVGIG (reference sequence). Trimming removed 4 bases from V and 1 base from J, with 4 bases in between. The CDR3 protein is CAWNKNTGELFF. Written as DNA, the CDR3 is TGTGCCTGGAACAAGAACACCGGGGAGCTGTTTTTT. The full variable domain, rest sourced from reference TRBV30 and TRBJ2-2, is SQTIHQWPATLVQPVGSPLSLECTVEGTSNPNLYWYRQAAGRGLQLLFYSVGIGQISSEVPQNLSASRPQDRQFILSSKKLLLSDSGFYLCAWNKNTGELFFGEGSRLTVL.

The chain joins TRBV6-6 to TRBJ2-1; the D is unclear. Germline V gives CDR1 MNHNY, CDR2 SVGAGI (reference sequence). V lost 5 bases and J 5 bases, leaving 16 bases between the germline ends. This CDR3 spans 15 amino acids. CDR3 in amino acids: CASSLFRSADNEQFF. In DNA form, the CDR3 reads TGTGCCAGCAGTCTCTTCCGCAGCGCCGACAATGAGCAGTTCTTC.

V is TRBV5-8 and J is TRBJ2-2; TRBD1 matches at 7 bases. The germline V gene encodes CDR1 SGHTS and CDR2 YDEGEE. The CDR3 has 15 amino acids. The ends lost 2 bases at V and 5 bases at J; junction bases unmatched: 6. CDR3 amino acids: CASSFKGAHTGELFF. The CDR3 nucleotides read TGTGCCAGCAGCTTCAAGGGGGCTCATACCGGGGAGCTGTTTTTT.

This rearrangement joins TRBV27 to TRBJ2-7, with 12 positions matching TRBD1. The CDR3 has 15 amino acids. Losses at the gene ends were 4 bases for V and 7 bases for J; bases not matched to a gene: 8. Germline V CDR1 and CDR2: MNHEY, SMNVEV (reference sequence). The CDR3 region is CASSSSRDRGREQYF. DNA of the CDR3: TGTGCCAGCAGTTCTTCTCGGGACAGGGGGCGAGAGCAGTACTTC.

This chain joins TRBV19 and TRBJ2-2; either TRBD1 or TRBD2 may fit D (5 bases each). CDR1 is LNHDA, CDR2 SQIVND, per germline (reference sequence). The CDR3 is 16 amino acids. V shed 1 base and J shed 7 bases, with 16 bases lying between them. The CDR3 is CASSIGPRGSGGELFF. The CDR3 DNA follows: TGTGCCAGTAGTATAGGGCCGAGGGGTTCGGGCGGGGAGCTGTTTTTT.

This sequence joins TRBV11-2 and TRBJ2-3; perhaps TRBD1 as D (7 bases). Per the germline V gene, CDR1 is SGHAT and CDR2 is FQNNGV. This CDR3 is built from 15 residues. The germline V and J ends were trimmed by 1 base and 6 bases, with 14 bases remaining between them. CDR3 nucleotides: TGTGCCAGCAGCTTAGCGGGGGCAGGGGGGGATACGCAGTATTTT. This sequence encodes CASSLAGAGGDTQYF. Using reference TRBV11-2 and TRBJ2-3 for the parts outside the CDR3, the full variable domain is EAGVAQSPRYKIIEKRQSVAFWCNPISGHATLYWYQQILGQGPKLLIQFQNNGVVDDSQLPKDRFSAERLKGVDSTLKIQPAKLEDSAVYLCASSLAGAGGDTQYFGPGTRLTVL.

The rearrangement joins TRBV6-6 to TRBJ2-1; tentative D call: TRBD1 (5 bases). The germline V gene has CDR1 MNHNY and CDR2 SVGAGI (reference sequence). CDR3 length equals 11 residues. Trimming removed 5 bases from V and 8 bases from J, with 7 bases in between. CDR3: CASSTRDEQFF. DNA for the CDR3: TGTGCCAGCAGTACCAGGGATGAGCAGTTCTTC.

This chain links TRBV6-5 with TRBJ1-1, with TRBD1 matching 11 bases. Germline V lookup: CDR1 MNHEY, CDR2 SVGAGI. The CDR3 runs to 14 residues. The V gene end was trimmed by 4 bases and the J gene end by 4 bases; junction bases not matched to a gene: 2. For the CDR3, the DNA is TGTGCCAGCAGTTTCGGACAGGGGGCCACTGAAGCTTTCTTT. As protein: CASSFGQGATEAFF.

This sequence joins TRBV7-3 and TRBJ2-2; a possible D gene is TRBD1 (6 bases). This CDR3 is 14 amino acids long. Germline assignment: CDR1 SGHTA and CDR2 FQGTGA. V shed 8 bases and J shed 2 bases, with 12 bases lying between them. For the CDR3, the DNA is TGTGCCAGCTCACAGGGAGCCAACACCGGGGAGCTGTTTTTT. The encoded protein is CASSQGANTGELFF. Full variable domain (outside the CDR3, taken from reference TRBV7-3 and TRBJ2-2): GAGVSQTPSNKVTEKGKYVELRCDPISGHTALYWYRQSLGQGPEFLIYFQGTGAADDSGLPNDRFFAVRPEGSVSTLKIQRTERGDSAVYLCASSQGANTGELFFGEGSRLTVL.

The chain joins TRBV28 to TRBJ1-5, with a tentative D call TRBD1 (6 bases). Looked up from germline, CDR1 is MDHEN and CDR2 is SYDVKM. The CDR3 consists of 15 residues. Trimming took 6 bases from V and 3 from J, leaving 15 bases between them. The CDR3 sequence: CASRPPTGNNQPQHF. CDR3 DNA: TGTGCCAGCAGACCTCCGACAGGTAACAATCAGCCCCAGCATTTT.

In its sample, this clone was seen once. The chain uses TRBV18 and TRBJ1-5, with D unclear. Trimming took 3 bases from V and 1 from J, leaving 7 bases between them. Germline V gene lookup returns CDR1 KGHSH and CDR2 LQKENI. The CDR3 is 14 residues long. The CDR3 DNA is TGTGCCAGCTCACCGGGTCGGAGCAATCAGCCCCAGCATTTT. Translation gives CASSPGRSNQPQHF.

The rearrangement links TRBV28 to TRBJ2-1; 10 nucleotides match TRBD2. V trimming: 9 bases; J trimming: 8 bases; junction bases outside the gene matches: 16. In germline, CDR1 is MDHEN, CDR2 SYDVKM. The CDR3 is 16 amino acids. CDR3 amino acids: CASRVAGGSVGDEQFF. In DNA form, the CDR3 reads TGTGCCAGTAGGGTAGCGGGAGGATCAGTCGGCGATGAGCAGTTCTTC.

The rearrangement links TRBV19 to TRBJ1-5, with 7 bases lining up with TRBD1. CDR3 size: 15 residues. Germline trimming cut 3 bases from V and 9 bases from J; bases unmatched to any gene: 11. CDR1 and CDR2 (germline): LNHDA, SQIVND (reference sequence). CDR3 protein: CASSIQGDRPWPQHF. Here the CDR3 DNA reads TGTGCCAGTAGTATCCAGGGGGACAGACCCTGGCCCCAGCATTTT. Drawing the rest from reference TRBV19 and TRBJ1-5, the complete variable domain is DGGITQSPKYLFRKEGQNVTLSCEQNLNHDAMYWYRQDPGQGLRLIYYSQIVNDFQKGDIAEGYSVSREKKESFPLTVTSAQKNPTAFYLCASSIQGDRPWPQHFGDGTRLSIL.

This clone is medium-sized within its sample. The chain couples TRBV1 to TRBJ2-7; the D segment call TRBD2 is taken from the table without a DNA check. TRBV1 is annotated as a pseudogene. The CDR3 is 14 residues long. CDR3: CTSGPLAGDYEQYF. In nucleotides, the CDR3 is TGCACCAGCGGCCCTCTAGCGGGGGACTACGAGCAGTACTTC.

This clone came up once. The chain uses TRBV5-1 and TRBJ2-1; 12 nucleotides match TRBD2. This CDR3 contains 18 residues. Trimming removed 3 bases from V and 6 bases from J; junction bases left unmatched: 13. Germline CDR1 is SGHRS and CDR2 is YFSETQ. Here the CDR3 DNA reads TGCGCCAGCAGCTCTACAGGGGGCTCTAGCGGGAGGGCCAATGAGCAGTTCTTC. Translating gives CASSSTGGSSGRANEQFF.

The genes are TRBV10-2 and TRBJ1-3; D uncertain. Germline-derived CDR1 and CDR2 are WSHSY and SAAADI. Trimming left V 0 bases short and J 0 bases short, with 6 bases between. This CDR3 contains 15 residues. The CDR3 DNA reads TGCGCCAGCAGTGAGTCTCCTAGCTCTGGAAACACCATATATTTT. Protein: CASSESPSSGNTIYF.

The chain joins TRBV2 to TRBJ1-4; a weak D match, TRBD1 (6 bases). Trimming pared 10 bases from V and 7 bases from J, leaving 19 bases between. Germline V gene lookup returns CDR1 SNHLY and CDR2 FYNNEI. The CDR3 sequence is 14 residues long. The CDR3 bases are TGTGCCACCGCTCCGGGACAAAGCACTGAAAAACTGTTTTTT. The encoded protein is CATAPGQSTEKLFF. Together with reference TRBV2 and TRBJ1-4, the CDR3 gives the full variable domain: EPEVTQTPSHQVTQMGQEVILRCVPISNHLYFYWYRQILGQKVEFLVSFYNNEISEKSEIFDDQFSVERPDGSNFTLKIRSTKLEDSAMYFCATAPGQSTEKLFFGSGTQLSVL.

This clone was recorded a few times. The V gene is TRBV7-8, the J gene TRBJ2-2; 8 bases line up with TRBD2. Germline V gene lookup returns CDR1 SGHVS and CDR2 FQNEAQ. The CDR3 consists of 15 residues. The ends lost 3 bases at V and 2 bases at J; junction bases unmatched: 2. CDR3 coding DNA: TGTGCCAGCAGCTTCGGGACTAGAAACACCGGGGAGCTGTTTTTT. Its protein is CASSFGTRNTGELFF. The full variable domain, with the rest looked up from reference TRBV7-8 and TRBJ2-2, is GAGVSQSPRYKVAKRGQDVALRCDPISGHVSLFWYQQALGQGPEFLTYFQNEAQLDKSGLPSDRFFAERPEGSVSTLKIQRTQQEDSAVYLCASSFGTRNTGELFFGEGSRLTVL.

The chain carries TRBV27 and TRBJ2-3, with 10 bases lining up with TRBD2. After removal of 3 bases from V and 2 bases from J, the junction contained 8 bases not matched to a gene. This CDR3 has 17 residues. Germline values: CDR1 MNHEY, CDR2 SMNVEV (reference sequence). As DNA, the CDR3 is TGTGCCAGCAGTTTTACTAGCGGGGTGGGGAACACAGATACGCAGTATTTT. Residues: CASSFTSGVGNTDTQYF.

This clone was seen only once. This chain connects TRBV5-1 to TRBJ1-3; no clear D. CDR3 length: 20 residues. Trimming pared 1 base from V and 0 bases from J, leaving 23 bases between. Per germline, CDR1 SGHRS and CDR2 YFSETQ. The CDR3, as DNA: TGCGCCAGCAGCTTGCCTATGGATTTCTGGGCTTCCCGCTCTGGAAACACCATATATTTT. The encoded protein is CASSLPMDFWASRSGNTIYF.

The chain has TRBV7-2 and TRBJ2-2, with TRBD2 matching over 9 bases. The CDR3 extends over 18 amino acids. Germline V lookup: CDR1 SGHTA, CDR2 FQGNSA. Losses at the gene ends were 2 bases for V and 6 bases for J; bases not matched to a gene: 13. The CDR3 protein is CASSLSSPAGGLPGELFF. Written as DNA, the CDR3 is TGTGCCAGCAGCTTATCCTCCCCAGCGGGGGGCCTTCCCGGGGAGCTGTTTTTT. The full variable domain, rest sourced from reference TRBV7-2 and TRBJ2-2, is GAGVSQSPSNKVTEKGKDVELRCDPISGHTALYWYRQSLGQGLEFLIYFQGNSAPDKSGLPSDRFSAERTGGSVSTLTIQRTQQEDSAVYLCASSLSSPAGGLPGELFFGEGSRLTVL.